This TCR beta chain was captured in a study of blood T cell repertoires in COVID-19. This clone was observed a single time. This CDR3 region has 14 residues. Germline CDR1 MDHEN, CDR2 SYDVKM. Trimming cost V 5 bases and J 2 bases; bases outside gene matches: 5. Here immunoSEQ multiplex PCR was the method, and the copy in TCRdb shows in-frame clones only, minus some. The table has approximately 250,000 clones, over 65% seen once. Sequencing input: peripheral blood. The receptor was isolated from a man between 60 and 70 years old who had recovered from COVID-19. The chain is built from TRBV28 and TRBJ1-2, with 7 bases identical to TRBD1. CDR3 sequence: CASSLNRGNYGYTF. Here the CDR3 DNA reads TGTGCCAGCAGTCTAAACAGGGGAAACTATGGCTACACCTTC.